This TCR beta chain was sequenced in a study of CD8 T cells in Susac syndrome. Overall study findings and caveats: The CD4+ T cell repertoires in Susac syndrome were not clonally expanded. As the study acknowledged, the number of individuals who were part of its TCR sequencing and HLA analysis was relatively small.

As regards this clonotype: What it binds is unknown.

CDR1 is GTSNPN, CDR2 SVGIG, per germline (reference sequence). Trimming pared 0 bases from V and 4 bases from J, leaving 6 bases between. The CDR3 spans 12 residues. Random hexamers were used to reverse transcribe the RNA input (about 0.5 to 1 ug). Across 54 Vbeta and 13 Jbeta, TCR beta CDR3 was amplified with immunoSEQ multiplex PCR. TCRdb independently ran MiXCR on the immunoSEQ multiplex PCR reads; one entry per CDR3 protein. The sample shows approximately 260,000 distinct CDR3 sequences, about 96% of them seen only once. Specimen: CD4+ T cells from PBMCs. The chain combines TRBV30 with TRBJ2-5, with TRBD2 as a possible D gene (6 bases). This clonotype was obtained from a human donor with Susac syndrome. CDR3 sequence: CAWSVGGETQYF. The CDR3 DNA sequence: TGTGCCTGGAGTGTCGGGGGAGAGACCCAGTACTTC.